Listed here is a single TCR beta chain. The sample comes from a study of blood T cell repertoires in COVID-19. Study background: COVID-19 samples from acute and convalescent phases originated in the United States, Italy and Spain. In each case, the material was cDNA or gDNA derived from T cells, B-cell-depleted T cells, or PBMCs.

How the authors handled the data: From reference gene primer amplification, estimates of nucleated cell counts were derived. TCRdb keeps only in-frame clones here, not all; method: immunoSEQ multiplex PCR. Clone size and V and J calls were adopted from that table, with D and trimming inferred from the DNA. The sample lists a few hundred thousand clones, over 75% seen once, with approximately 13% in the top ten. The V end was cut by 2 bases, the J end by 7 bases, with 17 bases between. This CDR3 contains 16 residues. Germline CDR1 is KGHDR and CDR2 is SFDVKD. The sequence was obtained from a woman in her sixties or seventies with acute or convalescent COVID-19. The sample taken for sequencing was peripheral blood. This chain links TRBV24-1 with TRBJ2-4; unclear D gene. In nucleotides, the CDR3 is TGTGCCACCAGTGATTCAAAAGCCCACCTGAGTAACATTCAGTACTTC. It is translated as CATSDSKAHLSNIQYF.